Following are 6 T cell receptor beta chains from one sample sequenced in a study of blood T cell repertoires in COVID-19. Using immunoSEQ multiplex PCR, the repertoire was profiled, and TCRdb retains in-frame clones only, with some absent. The repertoire includes some 63,000 clones, almost 85% of them detected once, and around 20% sits in the top ten. What was sequenced was peripheral blood. All receptors derive from a human donor in a cohort sampled during active COVID-19.

This clone was counted once. The CDR3 protein is CAWSVINYEQYF. DNA for the CDR3: TGTGCCTGGAGTGTAATAAACTACGAGCAGTACTTC. V and J are TRBV30 and TRBJ2-7; D unclear. Trimming removed 0 bases from V and 3 bases from J, with 6 bases in between. CDR1 is GTSNPN, CDR2 SVGIG, per germline (reference sequence). This CDR3 contains 12 residues.

This CDR3 is CASSSPQGGNEKLFF. In DNA, the CDR3 is TGTGCCAGCAGCTCTCCCCAGGGGGGTAATGAAAAACTGTTTTTT. The rearrangement uses TRBV3-1 (or the pseudogene TRBV3-2) and TRBJ1-4; TRBD1 aligns across 7 bases. Per germline, CDR1 LGHDT and CDR2 YNNKEL (reference sequence). CDR3 length equals 15 residues. V was pared by 5 bases and J by 4 bases, with 7 bases of the junction left unmatched.

This chain connects TRBV12-3 or TRBV12-4 to TRBJ1-5; no reliable D call. The V and J ends lost 3 bases and 5 bases respectively, with 8 bases between them. This CDR3 region has 13 residues. DNA of the CDR3: TGTGCCAGCAGTTTGGCGGTCGATCAGCCCCAGCATTTT. Translated: CASSLAVDQPQHF.

This sequence joins TRBV5-5 and TRBJ2-3; D might be TRBD2 (5 bases). This CDR3 has 14 amino acids. The germline CDR1 and CDR2 sequences are SGHKS and YYEKEE (reference sequence). V lost 1 base and J 1 base, leaving 7 bases between the germline ends. The CDR3 DNA reads as TGTGCCAGCAGCTTGAGGCGGGGCACAGATACGCAGTATTTT. The encoded protein is CASSLRRGTDTQYF.

This chain uses TRBV5-1 with TRBJ1-1, with TRBD1 as a possible D gene (6 bases). Trimming pared 4 bases from V and 4 bases from J, leaving 11 bases between. Germline V gene sequence: CDR1 SGHRS, CDR2 YFSETQ. This CDR3 comprises 13 residues. The CDR3, as DNA: TGCGCCAGCAGCCCACGGGGGGCCACTGAAGCTTTCTTT. It codes for CASSPRGATEAFF.

This clone came up once. The genes are TRBV5-6 and TRBJ2-5; 10 nucleotides match TRBD1. The CDR3 contains 15 residues. Germline CDR1 and CDR2: SGHDT and YYEEEE. After removal of 4 bases from V and 4 bases from J, the junction contained 7 bases not matched to a gene. CDR3 bases: TGTGCCAGCAGCCATGCCGGGACAGGGGTAGAGACCCAGTACTTC. Translating it yields CASSHAGTGVETQYF.